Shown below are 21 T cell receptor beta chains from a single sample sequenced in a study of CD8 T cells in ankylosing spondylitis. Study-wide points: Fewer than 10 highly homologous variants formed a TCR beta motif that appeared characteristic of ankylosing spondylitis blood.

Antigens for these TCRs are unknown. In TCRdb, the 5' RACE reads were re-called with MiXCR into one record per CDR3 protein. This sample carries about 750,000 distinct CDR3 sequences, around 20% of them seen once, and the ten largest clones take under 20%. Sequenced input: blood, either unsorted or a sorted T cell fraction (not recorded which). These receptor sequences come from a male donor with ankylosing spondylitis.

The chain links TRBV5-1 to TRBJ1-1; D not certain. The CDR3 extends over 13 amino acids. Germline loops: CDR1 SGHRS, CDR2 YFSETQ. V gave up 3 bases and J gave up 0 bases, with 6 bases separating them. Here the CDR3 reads CASSSSVNTEAFF. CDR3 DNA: TGCGCCAGCAGCTCCTCAGTGAACACTGAAGCTTTCTTT.

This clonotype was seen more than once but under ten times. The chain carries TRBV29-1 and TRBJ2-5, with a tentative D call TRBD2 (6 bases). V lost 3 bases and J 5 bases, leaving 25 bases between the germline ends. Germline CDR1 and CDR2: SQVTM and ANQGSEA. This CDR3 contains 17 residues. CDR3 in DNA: TGCAGCGTTGAGGTACTCCGGGACTCACGGTGGGTTGAGACCCAGTACTTC. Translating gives CSVEVLRDSRWVETQYF.

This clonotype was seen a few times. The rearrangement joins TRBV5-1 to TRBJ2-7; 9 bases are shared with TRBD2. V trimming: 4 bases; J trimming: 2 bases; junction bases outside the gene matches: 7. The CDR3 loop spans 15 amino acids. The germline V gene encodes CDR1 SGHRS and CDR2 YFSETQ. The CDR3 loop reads CASSVSGSGPYEQYF. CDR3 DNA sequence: TGCGCCAGCAGCGTTAGCGGGAGTGGACCCTACGAGCAGTACTTC.

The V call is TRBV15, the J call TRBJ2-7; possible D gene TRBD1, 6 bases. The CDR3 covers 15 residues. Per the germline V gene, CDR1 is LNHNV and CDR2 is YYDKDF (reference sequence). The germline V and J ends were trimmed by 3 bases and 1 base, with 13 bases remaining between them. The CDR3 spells CATSSGLGASYEQYF. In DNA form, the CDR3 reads TGTGCCACCAGCAGTGGCTTGGGGGCGTCCTACGAGCAGTACTTC.

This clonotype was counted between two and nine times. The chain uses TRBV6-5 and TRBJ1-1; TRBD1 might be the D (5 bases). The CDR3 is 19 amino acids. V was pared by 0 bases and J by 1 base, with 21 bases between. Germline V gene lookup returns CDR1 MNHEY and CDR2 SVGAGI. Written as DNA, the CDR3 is TGTGCCAGCAGTTACTCGAGAGTAAGGCAGGGTTATTGGAACACTGAAGCTTTCTTT. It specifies CASSYSRVRQGYWNTEAFF.

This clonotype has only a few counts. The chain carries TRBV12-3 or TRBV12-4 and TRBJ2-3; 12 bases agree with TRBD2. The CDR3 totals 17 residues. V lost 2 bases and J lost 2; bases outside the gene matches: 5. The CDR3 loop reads CASSLRTSGILTDTQYF. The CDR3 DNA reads TGTGCCAGCAGTTTAAGGACTAGCGGGATCCTCACAGATACGCAGTATTTT.

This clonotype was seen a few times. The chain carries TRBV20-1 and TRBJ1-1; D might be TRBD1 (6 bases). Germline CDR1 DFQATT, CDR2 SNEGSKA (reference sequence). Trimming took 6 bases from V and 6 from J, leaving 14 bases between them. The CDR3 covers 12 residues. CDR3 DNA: TGCAGTGCCGGTAGTACAGGGCCTGAAGCTTTCTTT. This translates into CSAGSTGPEAFF.

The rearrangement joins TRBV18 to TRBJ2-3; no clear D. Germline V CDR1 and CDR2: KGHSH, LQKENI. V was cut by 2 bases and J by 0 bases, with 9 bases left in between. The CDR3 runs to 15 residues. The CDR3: CASSPETRSTDTQYF. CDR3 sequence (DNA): TGTGCCAGCTCACCAGAAACCCGGAGCACAGATACGCAGTATTTT.

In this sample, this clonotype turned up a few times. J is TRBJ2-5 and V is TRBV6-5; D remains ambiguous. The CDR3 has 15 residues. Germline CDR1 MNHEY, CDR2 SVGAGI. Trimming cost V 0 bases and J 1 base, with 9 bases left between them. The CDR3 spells CASSYSGWGQETQYF. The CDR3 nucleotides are TGTGCCAGCAGTTACTCTGGGTGGGGCCAAGAGACCCAGTACTTC.

As DNA, the CDR3 is TGCAGTGCTAGAGATCTATACACTGAAGCTTTCTTT. This encodes CSARDLYTEAFF. The chain has TRBV20-1 and TRBJ1-1; D uncertain. The CDR3 covers 12 residues. The germline V gene encodes CDR1 DFQATT and CDR2 SNEGSKA (reference sequence). V lost 0 bases and J 3 bases, leaving 5 bases between the germline ends.

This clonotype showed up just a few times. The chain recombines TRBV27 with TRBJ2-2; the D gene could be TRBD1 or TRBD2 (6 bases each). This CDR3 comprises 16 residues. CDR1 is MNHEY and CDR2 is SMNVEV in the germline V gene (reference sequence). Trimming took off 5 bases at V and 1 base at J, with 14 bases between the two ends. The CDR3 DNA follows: TGTGCCAGCAGTGGGACGGAGGGGGGGAACACCGGGGAGCTGTTTTTT. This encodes CASSGTEGGNTGELFF.

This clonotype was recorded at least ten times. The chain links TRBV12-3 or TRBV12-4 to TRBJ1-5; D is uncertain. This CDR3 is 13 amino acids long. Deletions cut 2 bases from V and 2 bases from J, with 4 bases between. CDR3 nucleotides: TGTGCCAGCAGTTTATTGCGCAATCAGCCCCAGCATTTT. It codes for CASSLLRNQPQHF.

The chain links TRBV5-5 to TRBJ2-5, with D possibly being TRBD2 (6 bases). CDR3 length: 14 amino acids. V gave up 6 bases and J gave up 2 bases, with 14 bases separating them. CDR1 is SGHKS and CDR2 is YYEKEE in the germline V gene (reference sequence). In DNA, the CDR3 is TGTGCCAGCACTCGACTCGGAGGGCAAGAGACCCAGTACTTC. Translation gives CASTRLGGQETQYF.

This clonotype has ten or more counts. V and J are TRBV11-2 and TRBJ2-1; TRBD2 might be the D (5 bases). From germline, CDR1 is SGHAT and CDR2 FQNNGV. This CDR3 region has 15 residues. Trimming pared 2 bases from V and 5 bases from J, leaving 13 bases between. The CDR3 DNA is TGTGCCAGCAGCTTACGAGCGGAGCGGAACAATGAGCAGTTCTTC. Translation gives CASSLRAERNNEQFF.

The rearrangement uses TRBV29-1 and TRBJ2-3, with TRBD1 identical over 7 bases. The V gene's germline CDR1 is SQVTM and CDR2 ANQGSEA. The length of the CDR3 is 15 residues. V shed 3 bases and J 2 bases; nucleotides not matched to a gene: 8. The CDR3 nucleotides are TGCAGCGTTGATAGAGCAGGGGGACCCACAGATACGCAGTATTTT. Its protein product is CSVDRAGGPTDTQYF.

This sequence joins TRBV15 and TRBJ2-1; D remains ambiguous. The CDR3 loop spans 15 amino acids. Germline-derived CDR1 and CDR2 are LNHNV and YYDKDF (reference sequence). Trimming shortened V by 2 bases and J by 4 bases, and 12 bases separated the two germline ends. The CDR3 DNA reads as TGTGCCACCAGCAGACCAGCTGGACCATACAATGAGCAGTTCTTC. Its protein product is CATSRPAGPYNEQFF.

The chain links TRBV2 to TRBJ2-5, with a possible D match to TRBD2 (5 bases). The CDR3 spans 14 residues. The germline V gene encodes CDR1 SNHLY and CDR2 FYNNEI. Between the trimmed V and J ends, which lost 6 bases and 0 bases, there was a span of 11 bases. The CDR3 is CASSRTGNQETQYF. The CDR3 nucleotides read TGTGCCAGCAGCCGGACTGGCAACCAAGAGACCCAGTACTTC.

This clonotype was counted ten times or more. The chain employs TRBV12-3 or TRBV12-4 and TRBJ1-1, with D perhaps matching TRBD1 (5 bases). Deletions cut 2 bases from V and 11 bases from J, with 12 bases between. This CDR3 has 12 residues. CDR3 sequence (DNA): TGTGCCAGCAGTTTAAGAGGGGTGTGGGCTTTCTTT. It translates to CASSLRGVWAFF.

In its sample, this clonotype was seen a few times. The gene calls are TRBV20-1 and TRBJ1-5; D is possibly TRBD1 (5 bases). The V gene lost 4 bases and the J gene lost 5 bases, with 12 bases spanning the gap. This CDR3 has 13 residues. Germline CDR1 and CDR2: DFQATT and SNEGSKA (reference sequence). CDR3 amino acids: CSATDSDHQPQHF. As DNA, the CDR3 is TGCAGTGCTACTGACAGCGACCATCAGCCCCAGCATTTT.

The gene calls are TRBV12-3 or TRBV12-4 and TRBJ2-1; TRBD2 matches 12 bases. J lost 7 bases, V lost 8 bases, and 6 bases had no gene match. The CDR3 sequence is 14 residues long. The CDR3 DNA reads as TGTGCCAGCTGCTTGGGGACTAGCGGGAATGAGCAGTTCTTC. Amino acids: CASCLGTSGNEQFF.

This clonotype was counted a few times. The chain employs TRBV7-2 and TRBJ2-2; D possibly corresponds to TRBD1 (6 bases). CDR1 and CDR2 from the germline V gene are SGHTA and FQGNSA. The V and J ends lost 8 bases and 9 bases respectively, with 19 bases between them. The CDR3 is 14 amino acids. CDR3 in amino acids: CASGQTGLFRELFF. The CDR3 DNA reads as TGTGCCAGCGGCCAAACAGGGCTTTTCAGGGAGCTGTTTTTT. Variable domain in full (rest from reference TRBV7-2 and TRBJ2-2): GAGVSQSPSNKVTEKGKDVELRCDPISGHTALYWYRQSLGQGLEFLIYFQGNSAPDKSGLPSDRFSAERTGGSVSTLTIQRTQQEDSAVYLCASGQTGLFRELFFGEGSRLTVL.